The 3 T cell receptor beta chains presented below share a single source sample, sequenced in a study of T cell repertoires in cytomegalovirus infection. TCRdb processed the reads anew with MiXCR; each CDR3 protein has one entry. The top ten hold around 13% of the sample, which has fewer than 850,000 distinct CDR3 sequences, about 29% seen once. No antigen has been assigned to these receptors. The sample here was cultured CD8+ T cells from PBMCs, taken from culture after CMV antigen stimulation. The receptors derive from a human donor in good health (CMV status not recorded). Some clones in this sample may be carry-over from other donors' samples.

V is TRBV9 and J is TRBJ2-1, with D uncertain. This CDR3 has 18 amino acids. The germline V gene has CDR1 SGDLS and CDR2 YYNGEE. Trimming shortened V by 1 base and J by 0 bases, and 17 bases separated the two germline ends. The CDR3 sequence is CASSVFGRHFSSYNEQFF. CDR3 nucleotide sequence: TGTGCCAGCAGCGTATTTGGACGCCACTTTAGCTCCTACAATGAGCAGTTCTTC.

This clonotype was counted only a few times. The chain is built from TRBV7-6 and TRBJ2-1; 8 nucleotides agree with TRBD2. The CDR3 is made up of 16 amino acids. Germline V CDR1 and CDR2: SGHVS, FNYEAQ. Unmatched junction bases numbered 16, after V lost 5 bases and J lost 10 bases. The CDR3 loop is CASSPARGGDRTEQFF. The CDR3 DNA sequence: TGTGCCAGCAGCCCGGCCCGGGGGGGGGATAGGACAGAGCAGTTCTTC.

This clonotype came up a few times. This sequence joins TRBV6-1 and TRBJ2-7, with D possibly called TRBD1 or TRBD2 (5 bases each). V was cut by 5 bases and J by 2 bases, with 16 bases left in between. This CDR3 is built from 15 residues. Germline V lookup: CDR1 MNHNS, CDR2 SASEGT. The CDR3 sequence is CASSKVRDGAYEQYV. Written as DNA, the CDR3 is TGTGCCAGCAGTAAAGTACGGGACGGCGCCTACGAGCAGTACGTC.